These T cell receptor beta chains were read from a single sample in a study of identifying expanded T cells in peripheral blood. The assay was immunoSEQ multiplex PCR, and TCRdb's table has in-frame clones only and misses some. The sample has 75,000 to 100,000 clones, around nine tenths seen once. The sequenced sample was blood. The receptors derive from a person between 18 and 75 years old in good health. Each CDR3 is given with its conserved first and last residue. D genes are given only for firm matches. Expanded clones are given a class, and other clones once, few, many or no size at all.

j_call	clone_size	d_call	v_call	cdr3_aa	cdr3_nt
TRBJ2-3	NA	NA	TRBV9	CASSVGRTDETDTQYF	TGTGCCAGCAGCGTAGGGAGGACCGACGAAACGGATACGCAGTATTTT
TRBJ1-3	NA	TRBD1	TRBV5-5	CASSLSGGNTIYF	TGTGCCAGCAGCTTGTCAGGGGGGAACACCATATATTTT
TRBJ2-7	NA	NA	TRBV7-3	CASSQGGRTRDEQYF	TGTGCCAGCAGCCAAGGGGGGCGCACGAGGGACGAGCAGTACTTC
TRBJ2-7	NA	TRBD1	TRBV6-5	CASSYSSDRGAYEQYF	TGTGCCAGCAGTTACTCCTCGGACAGGGGAGCCTACGAGCAGTACTTC
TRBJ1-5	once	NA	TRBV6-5	CASRPPGSSNQPQHF	TGTGCCAGCAGGCCCCCAGGGAGTTCCAATCAGCCCCAGCATTTT
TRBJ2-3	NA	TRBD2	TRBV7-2	CASTSGTSTDTQYF	TGTGCCAGCACTAGCGGGACTAGCACAGATACGCAGTATTTT
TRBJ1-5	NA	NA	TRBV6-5	CASSYNSPGNQPQHF	TGTGCCAGCAGTTACAATTCTCCGGGCAATCAGCCCCAGCATTTT
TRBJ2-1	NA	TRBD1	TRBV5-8	CASSHRQGALNEQFF	TGTGCCAGCAGCCATCGACAGGGGGCCTTGAATGAGCAGTTCTTC
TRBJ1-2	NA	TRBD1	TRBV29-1	CSVAGQGYGYTF	TGCAGCGTTGCGGGACAGGGGTATGGCTACACCTTC
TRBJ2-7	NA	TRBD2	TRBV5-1	CASSYPPGGGGNEQYF	TGCGCCAGCAGTTACCCCCCCGGGGGGGGTGGGAACGAGCAGTACTTC
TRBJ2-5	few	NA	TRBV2	CASSGGGVGEETQYF	TGTGCCAGCAGTGGAGGGGGAGTGGGAGAAGAGACCCAGTACTTC
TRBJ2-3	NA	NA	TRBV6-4	CASSYDSTDTQYF	TGTGCCAGCAGTTACGATAGCACAGATACGCAGTATTTT
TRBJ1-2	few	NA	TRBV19	CASSPTGVNYGYTF	TGTGCCAGTAGTCCGACAGGCGTCAACTATGGCTACACCTTC